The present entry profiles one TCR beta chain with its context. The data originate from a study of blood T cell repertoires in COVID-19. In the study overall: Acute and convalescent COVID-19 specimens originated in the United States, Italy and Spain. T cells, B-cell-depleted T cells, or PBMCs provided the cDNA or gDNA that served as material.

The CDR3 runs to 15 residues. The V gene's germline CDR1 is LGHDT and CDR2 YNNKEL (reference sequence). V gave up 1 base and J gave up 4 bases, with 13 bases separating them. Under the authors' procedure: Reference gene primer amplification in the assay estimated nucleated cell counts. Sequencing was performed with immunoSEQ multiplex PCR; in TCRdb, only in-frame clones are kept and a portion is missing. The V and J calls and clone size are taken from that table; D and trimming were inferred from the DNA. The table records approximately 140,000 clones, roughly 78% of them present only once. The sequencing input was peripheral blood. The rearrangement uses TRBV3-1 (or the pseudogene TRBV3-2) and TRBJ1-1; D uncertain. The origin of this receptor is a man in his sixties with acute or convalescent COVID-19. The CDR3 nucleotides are TGTGCCAGCAGCCAAGTGAGAAGATTGAGCACTGAAGCTTTCTTT. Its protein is CASSQVRRLSTEAFF.